Listed below are T cell receptor beta chains from one sample, sequenced in a study of T cells in Graves' hyperthyroidism and ophthalmopathy. TCRdb re-analysed the multiplex PCR reads in MiXCR, keeping a single row per CDR3 protein. The sample holds about 350,000 distinct CDR3 sequences, over 15% seen once. The sample comprised blood. The source of these receptors is a woman in her forties with Graves' ophthalmopathy. Each CDR3 is given with its conserved first and last residue. A D gene is named only where the DNA matches it firmly. Clone size is not always given. Where it is, it says once, few, many or a class for expanded clones.

CDR3,DNA,D,V,size,J
CASSTASGRPPWETQYF,TGTGCCAGCAGTACCGCTAGCGGGAGGCCACCGTGGGAGACCCAGTACTTC,TRBD2,TRBV27,few,TRBJ2-5
CASSPQGRPGGSFF,TGTGCCAGTAGTCCCCAGGGGCGGCCTGGTGGATCTTTCTTT,.,TRBV19,many,TRBJ1-1
CARTWGGQETQYF,TGTGCCAGGACCTGGGGGGGCCAAGAGACCCAGTACTTC,TRBD2,TRBV6-1,many,TRBJ2-5
CASNKAGTVSYEQYF,TGTGCCAGTAACAAGGCCGGGACAGTCTCCTACGAGCAGTACTTC,TRBD1,TRBV6-5,many,TRBJ2-7
CASSLPGQGRAGTEAFF,TGTGCCAGCAGTTTACCGGGACAGGGACGTGCTGGCACTGAAGCTTTCTTT,TRBD1,TRBV28,many,TRBJ1-1
CASSQAEISYGYTF,TGCGCCAGCAGCCAAGCCGAAATATCCTATGGCTACACCTTC,.,TRBV4-1,many,TRBJ1-2
CSARPQASNQPQHF,TGCAGTGCTAGACCCCAGGCTTCAAACCAGCCCCAGCATTTT,.,TRBV20-1,many,TRBJ1-5
CASSYSGSGNLHTEAFF,TGTGCCAGCAGTTACTCAGGCTCAGGAAACCTGCACACTGAAGCTTTCTTT,.,TRBV6-5,many,TRBJ1-1
CASRLAGGELFF,TGTGCCAGCAGGTTAGCCGGCGGGGAGCTGTTTTTT,.,TRBV28,many,TRBJ2-2
CASSPASGQGYTEAFF,TGTGCCAGCAGTCCAGCCTCGGGACAGGGATATACTGAAGCTTTCTTT,TRBD1,TRBV27,many,TRBJ1-1
CASSLGVLNYGYTF,TGTGCCAGCAGCTTGGGGGTCTTAAACTATGGCTACACCTTC,.,TRBV13,many,TRBJ1-2
CASSPPRGTVSNYGYTF,TGTGCCAGCAGCCCACCCCGGGGGACAGTCAGTAACTATGGCTACACCTTC,TRBD1,TRBV6-1,many,TRBJ1-2
CASKRSGGSEAFF,TGTGCCAGCAAACGTAGTGGGGGATCTGAAGCTTTCTTT,.,TRBV6-2/TRBV6-3,many,TRBJ1-1
CASSLPGPGTEAFF,TGTGCCAGCAGCCTACCGGGACCGGGCACTGAAGCTTTCTTT,.,TRBV7-6,many,TRBJ1-1
CASSQEGTVNTGELFF,TGCGCCAGCAGCCAAGAAGGGACAGTGAACACCGGGGAGCTGTTTTTT,TRBD1,TRBV4-1,many,TRBJ2-2
CAWSVTEDGNYGYTF,TGTGCCTGGAGTGTGACGGAGGACGGGAACTATGGCTACACCTTC,.,TRBV30,.,TRBJ1-2
CSVEGFRTEAFF,TGCAGCGTTGAAGGGTTCAGGACTGAAGCTTTCTTT,.,TRBV29-1,many,TRBJ1-1
CASSMTGTSPYEQYF,TGTGCCAGCAGCATGACCGGGACTAGCCCCTACGAGCAGTACTTC,TRBD2,TRBV3-1,.,TRBJ2-7
CASSIAGAGTEAFF,TGTGCCAGTAGTATAGCGGGGGCGGGCACTGAAGCTTTCTTT,.,TRBV19,many,TRBJ1-1
CASSYSLPRDRLNTEAFF,TGTGCCAGCAGTTACTCCCTCCCCCGGGACCGACTGAACACTGAAGCTTTCTTT,.,TRBV6-2/TRBV6-3,.,TRBJ1-1
CASSQESPGQETQYF,TGTGCCAGCAGCCAAGAGTCTCCGGGACAAGAGACCCAGTACTTC,.,TRBV4-2,.,TRBJ2-5
CASRRTGNQPQHF,TGTGCCAGCAGACGGACCGGGAATCAGCCCCAGCATTTT,.,TRBV6-1,many,TRBJ1-5
CASNRLRVDYGYTF,TGTGCCAGCAACCGACTCAGGGTCGACTATGGCTACACCTTC,.,TRBV6-2/TRBV6-3,many,TRBJ1-2
CASGPRELEQYF,TGTGCCAGCGGTCCGAGGGAGCTCGAGCAGTACTTC,.,TRBV28,.,TRBJ2-7
CSAPNRGSGTEAFF,TGCAGTGCTCCAAATCGGGGATCTGGCACTGAAGCTTTCTTT,.,TRBV20-1,many,TRBJ1-1
CAINPGQGYGYTF,TGTGCCATCAACCCCGGACAGGGCTATGGCTACACCTTC,TRBD1,TRBV10-3,many,TRBJ1-2
CASRAWGEETQYF,TGTGCCAGCAGGGCTTGGGGGGAAGAGACCCAGTACTTC,.,TRBV6-2/TRBV6-3,many,TRBJ2-5
CASSLGRTSAYGYTF,TGTGCCAGCAGTTTAGGACGAACCAGTGCCTATGGCTACACCTTC,.,TRBV28,many,TRBJ1-2
CASSSRRVSEETQYF,TGTGCCAGCAGTTCCCGGAGGGTGAGCGAAGAGACCCAGTACTTC,.,TRBV28,many,TRBJ2-5
CASSLQGVSGETQYF,TGTGCCAGCAGCTTACAGGGGGTCTCCGGAGAGACCCAGTACTTC,TRBD1,TRBV7-2,many,TRBJ2-5
CATVTGTGANVLTF,TGTGCCACAGTAACAGGGACTGGGGCCAACGTCCTGACTTTC,.,TRBV6-2/TRBV6-3,many,TRBJ2-6
CASSLKRLQGFLYEQYF,TGTGCCAGCAGCTTAAAGCGCTTACAGGGTTTCCTCTACGAGCAGTACTTC,.,TRBV7-8,few,TRBJ2-7
CASKETGTYEQYF,TGTGCCAGCAAGGAGACAGGAACTTACGAGCAGTACTTC,.,TRBV5-6,many,TRBJ2-7
CASSLDIAKNIQYF,TGCGCCAGCAGCTTAGACATAGCCAAAAACATTCAGTACTTC,.,TRBV5-1,many,TRBJ2-4
CASSAPPTWREGLHEQFF,TGTGCCAGCAGCGCCCCCCCCACTTGGCGGGAGGGCCTACATGAGCAGTTCTTC,TRBD2,TRBV9,few,TRBJ2-1
CAWSRGRGETQYF,TGTGCCTGGAGTCGAGGGCGGGGAGAGACCCAGTACTTC,.,TRBV30,many,TRBJ2-5
CASSQELAETGELFF,TGTGCCAGCAGCCAAGAACTAGCGGAAACCGGGGAGCTGTTTTTT,TRBD2,TRBV4-2,many,TRBJ2-2
CASSAPGQDYGYTF,TGTGCCAGCAGTGCACCGGGACAGGACTATGGCTACACCTTC,TRBD1,TRBV12-3/TRBV12-4,.,TRBJ1-2
CASSLLKAQYF,TGTGCCAGCAGTTTATTGAAAGCGCAGTATTTT,.,TRBV12-3/TRBV12-4,many,TRBJ2-3
CATSSEGAKSYEQYF,TGTGCCACCAGCAGTGAGGGGGCGAAGTCCTACGAGCAGTACTTC,TRBD1,TRBV15,.,TRBJ2-7
CASNPSPYNEQFF,TGTGCCAGCAATCCTAGCCCCTACAATGAGCAGTTCTTC,.,TRBV6-1,many,TRBJ2-1